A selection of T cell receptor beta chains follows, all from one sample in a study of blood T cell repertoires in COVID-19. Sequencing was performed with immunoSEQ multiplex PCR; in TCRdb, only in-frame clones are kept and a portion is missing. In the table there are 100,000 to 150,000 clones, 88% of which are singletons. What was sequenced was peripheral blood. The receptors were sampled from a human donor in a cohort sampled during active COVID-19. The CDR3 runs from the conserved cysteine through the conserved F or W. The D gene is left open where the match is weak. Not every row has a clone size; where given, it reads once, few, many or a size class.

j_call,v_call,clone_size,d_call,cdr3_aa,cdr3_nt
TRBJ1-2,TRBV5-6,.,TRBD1,CASSRDSQRGYTF,TGTGCCAGCAGCAGGGACAGCCAAAGGGGCTACACCTTC
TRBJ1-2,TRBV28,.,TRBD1,CASSFHFRDRGYGYTF,TGTGCCAGCAGTTTCCACTTCCGGGACAGGGGATACGGCTACACCTTC
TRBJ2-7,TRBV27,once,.,CASSLTGTSPTEQYF,TGTGCCAGCAGTCTGACCGGGACAAGCCCCACCGAGCAGTACTTC
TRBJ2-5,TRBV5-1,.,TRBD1,CASSLEGQGQETQYF,TGCGCCAGCAGCTTGGAGGGACAGGGACAAGAGACCCAGTACTTC
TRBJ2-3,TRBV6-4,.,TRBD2,CASSEGTSADTQYF,TGTGCCAGCAGTGAGGGGACTAGCGCAGATACGCAGTATTTT
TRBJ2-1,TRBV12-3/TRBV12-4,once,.,CASSQGPPEQFF,TGTGCCAGCAGCCAGGGGCCCCCGGAGCAGTTCTTC
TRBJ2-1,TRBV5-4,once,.,CASGPLTASSSYNEQFF,TGTGCCAGCGGACCTCTGACAGCGTCATCCTCCTACAATGAGCAGTTCTTC
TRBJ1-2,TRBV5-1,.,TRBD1,CASSLTGQGAYGYTF,TGCGCCAGCAGCTTGACCGGACAGGGGGCGTATGGCTACACCTTC
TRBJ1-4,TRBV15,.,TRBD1,CATSSRDRDEKLFF,TGTGCCACCAGCAGCCGGGACAGGGATGAAAAACTGTTTTTT
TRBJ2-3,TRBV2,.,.,CASSPGTAESDTQYF,TGTGCCAGCAGTCCCGGGACTGCCGAATCAGATACGCAGTATTTT
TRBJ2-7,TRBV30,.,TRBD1,CAWSGQGHEQYF,TGTGCCTGGAGCGGACAGGGGCACGAGCAGTACTTC
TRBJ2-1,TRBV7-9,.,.,CASSLAGANEQFF,TGTGCCAGCAGCTTAGCCGGAGCTAATGAGCAGTTCTTC
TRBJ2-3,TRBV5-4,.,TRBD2,CASRQSGSPPDTQYF,TGTGCCAGCAGACAGAGCGGGAGTCCCCCAGATACGCAGTATTTT
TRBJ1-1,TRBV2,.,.,CASRANTEAFF,TGTGCCAGCAGGGCCAACACTGAAGCTTTCTTT
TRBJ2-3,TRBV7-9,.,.,CASGSRVDTQYF,TGTGCCAGCGGATCTCGGGTTGATACGCAGTATTTT
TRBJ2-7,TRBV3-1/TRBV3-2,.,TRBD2,CASSQASGLTSGRGTEQYF,TGTGCCAGCAGCCAAGCCTCAGGCCTGACTAGCGGGAGAGGAACCGAGCAGTACTTC
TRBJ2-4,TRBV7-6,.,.,CASSPWEDRSQYF,TGTGCCAGCAGCCCCTGGGAGGATAGATCCCAGTACTTC
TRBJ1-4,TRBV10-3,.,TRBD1,CAISEPMTGASEKLFF,TGTGCCATCAGTGAGCCCATGACAGGGGCTAGTGAAAAACTGTTTTTT
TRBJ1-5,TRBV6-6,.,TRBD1,CASTKTGGSQPQHF,TGTGCCAGCACCAAGACAGGGGGAAGTCAGCCCCAGCATTTT
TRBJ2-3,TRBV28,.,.,CASSRPFGLSTDTQYF,TGTGCCAGCAGTCGCCCCTTCGGACTGAGCACAGATACGCAGTATTTT
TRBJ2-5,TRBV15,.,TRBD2,CATSRDRLAGTLTQYF,TGTGCCACCAGCAGAGATCGGCTAGCGGGGACGTTGACCCAGTACTTC
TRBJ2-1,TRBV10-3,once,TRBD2,CAISESASGNNEQFF,TGTGCCATCAGTGAGTCGGCTAGCGGGAATAATGAGCAGTTCTTC
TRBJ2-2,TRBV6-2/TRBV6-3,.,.,CASSYAGSGTGELFF,TGTGCCAGCAGTTACGCGGGGAGCGGCACCGGGGAGCTGTTTTTT
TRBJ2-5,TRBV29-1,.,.,CSAGAPQETQYF,TGCAGCGCTGGAGCCCCCCAGGAGACCCAGTACTTC
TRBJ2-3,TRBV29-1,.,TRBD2,CSAEGLADTDTQYF,TGCAGCGCAGAGGGACTAGCGGACACAGATACGCAGTATTTT
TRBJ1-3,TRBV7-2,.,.,CASSLRGRRYSGNTIYF,TGTGCCAGCAGCCTAAGAGGTCGCCGATACTCTGGAAACACCATATATTTT
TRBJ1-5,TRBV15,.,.,CATSRTVGQPQHF,TGTGCCACCAGCAGGACAGTAGGGCAGCCCCAGCATTTT
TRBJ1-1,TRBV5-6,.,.,CASSFGGETEAFF,TGTGCCAGCAGCTTTGGGGGCGAAACTGAAGCTTTCTTT
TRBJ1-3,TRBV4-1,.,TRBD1,CASSRTGGSGNTIYF,TGCGCCAGCAGCCGGACAGGGGGCTCTGGAAACACCATATATTTT
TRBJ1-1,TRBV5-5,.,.,CASRGAVRAFF,TGTGCCAGCAGGGGGGCGGTAAGGGCTTTCTTT
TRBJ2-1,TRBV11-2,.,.,CASSLKAGWDEQFF,TGTGCCAGCAGCTTAAAGGCAGGGTGGGATGAGCAGTTCTTC